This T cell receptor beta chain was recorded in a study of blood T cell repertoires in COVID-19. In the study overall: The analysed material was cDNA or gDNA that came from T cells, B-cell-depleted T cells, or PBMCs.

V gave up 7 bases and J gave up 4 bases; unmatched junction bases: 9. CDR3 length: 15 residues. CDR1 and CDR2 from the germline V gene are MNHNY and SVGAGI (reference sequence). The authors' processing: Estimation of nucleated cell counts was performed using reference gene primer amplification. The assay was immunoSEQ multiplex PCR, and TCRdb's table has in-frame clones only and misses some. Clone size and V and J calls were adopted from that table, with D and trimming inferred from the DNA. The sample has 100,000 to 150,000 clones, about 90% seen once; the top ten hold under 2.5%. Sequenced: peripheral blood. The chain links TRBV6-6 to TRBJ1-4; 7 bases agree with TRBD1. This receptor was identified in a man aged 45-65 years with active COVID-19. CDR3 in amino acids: CASTLGTVYNEKLFF. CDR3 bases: TGTGCCAGCACCCTTGGGACAGTTTATAATGAAAAACTGTTTTTT.